This T cell receptor (beta chain) was retrieved from a study of cytomegalovirus exposure and HLA in healthy donors. This CDR3 contains 13 residues. Germline lookup yields CDR1 LNHDA and CDR2 SQIVND (reference sequence). The J segment lost 2 bases and the V segment lost 9 bases, leaving 7 bases of the junction unmatched. This clone was observed a single time. Primers included in the PCR were 60 Vbeta and 13 Jbeta primers. Clones were sequenced by immunoSEQ multiplex PCR, and TCRdb holds only the in-frame ones, with some missing. The table lists under 200,000 clones, about four fifths of them singletons.

The clonotype comes from a girl aged 10 to 17 in good health and CMV-seropositive. Sequencing was performed on PBMCs. The chain is built from TRBV19 and TRBJ2-7; 7 bases fit TRBD1. The CDR3: CASNPGGAYEQYF. The CDR3 coding sequence is TGTGCCAGCAACCCAGGGGGAGCCTACGAGCAGTACTTC.